The rows below give T cell receptor beta chains drawn from one sample of a study of blood T cells in healthy people across ages. TCRdb reanalysed the 5' RACE reads using MiXCR and keeps one entry per CDR3 protein. Here the sample spans 600,000 or so distinct CDR3 sequences, approximately 30% being singletons. What was sequenced was blood. The source is a woman aged 80 or over in good health. The CDR3 runs from the conserved cysteine through the conserved F or W. The order of the fields is CDR3 DNA, CDR3 protein, D gene, J gene, V gene, clone size. The D gene is left open where the match is weak. Clone size is not always given. Where it is, it says once, few, many or a class for expanded clones.

TGTGCCAGCAGCTTGAGCCGGAGCTCCTATAATTCACCCCTCCACTTT | CASSLSRSSYNSPLHF | NA | TRBJ1-6 | TRBV7-2 | few
TGTGCCAGCAGCGAAGCGGGGAATTCACCCCTCCACTTT | CASSEAGNSPLHF | NA | TRBJ1-6 | TRBV14 | many
TGTGCCAGCAGTCCCCATAGGACTAAGAACACTGAAGCTTTCTTT | CASSPHRTKNTEAFF | NA | TRBJ1-1 | TRBV13 | many
TGTGCCAGCATTCGCCGGGACAGGGAGACCCAGTACTTC | CASIRRDRETQYF | TRBD1 | TRBJ2-5 | TRBV2 | few
TGTGCCAGCAGCCAAGTGGTGGGCGGGAAAGAGACCCAGTACTTC | CASSQVVGGKETQYF | NA | TRBJ2-5 | TRBV4-2 | NA
TGTGCCAGCAGCTTAGTAAGACCCAGGGGCCCAAGGGTCCCAGATACGCAGTATTTT | CASSLVRPRGPRVPDTQYF | NA | TRBJ2-3 | TRBV7-2 | NA
TGTGCCAGCAGGGAACAGGGAGCATCTATTCACGAGCAGTACTTC | CASREQGASIHEQYF | NA | TRBJ2-7 | TRBV6-1 | many
TGTGCCAGCAGCCCCCGAGGACTAGCGGGGGCCCGCACAGATACGCAGTATTTT | CASSPRGLAGARTDTQYF | TRBD2 | TRBJ2-3 | TRBV3-1 | NA
TGCGCCAGCAGCGGGGGGGGTACTAACGAGCAGTACTTC | CASSGGGTNEQYF | TRBD2 | TRBJ2-7 | TRBV10-2 | many
TGCAGTGCCCTGCCTATAGCGGGGACCCAAGAGACCCAGTACTTC | CSALPIAGTQETQYF | TRBD2 | TRBJ2-5 | TRBV20-1 | NA
TGCAGCGTAGATTCAGGAGTGACCTACAATGAGCAGTACTTC | CSVDSGVTYNEQYF | NA | TRBJ2-7 | TRBV29-1 | NA
TGTGCCACCCTTAGCGGGGTCTCCTACAATGAGCAGTTCTTC | CATLSGVSYNEQFF | TRBD2 | TRBJ2-1 | TRBV6-1 | many
TGTGCCAGCAGCTTAGGCAACGGACTAGCGGTTCCCGAGCAGTACTTC | CASSLGNGLAVPEQYF | TRBD2 | TRBJ2-7 | TRBV13 | NA
TGTGCCAGCAGCGCCGGCCTTGTCAGGCCAGAGACCCAGTACTTC | CASSAGLVRPETQYF | NA | TRBJ2-5 | TRBV9 | many
TGCAGTGCTAGTCCAGAGTACTCCTACAATGAGCAGTTCTTC | CSASPEYSYNEQFF | NA | TRBJ2-1 | TRBV20-1 | many